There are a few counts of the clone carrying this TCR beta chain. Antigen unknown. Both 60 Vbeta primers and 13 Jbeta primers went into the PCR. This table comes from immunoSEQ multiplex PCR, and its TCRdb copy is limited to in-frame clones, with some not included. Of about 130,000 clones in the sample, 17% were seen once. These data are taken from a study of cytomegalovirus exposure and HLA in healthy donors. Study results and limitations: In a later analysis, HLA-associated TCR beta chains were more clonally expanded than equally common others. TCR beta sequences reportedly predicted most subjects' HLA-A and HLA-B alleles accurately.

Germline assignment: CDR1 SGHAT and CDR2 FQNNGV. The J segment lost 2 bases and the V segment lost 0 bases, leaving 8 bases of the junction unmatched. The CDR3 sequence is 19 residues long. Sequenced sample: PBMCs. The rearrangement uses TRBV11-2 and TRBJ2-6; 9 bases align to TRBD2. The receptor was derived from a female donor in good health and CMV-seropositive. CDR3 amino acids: CASSLDIGGGAAGANVLTF. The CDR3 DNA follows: TGTGCCAGCAGCTTAGATATTGGCGGGGGGGCCGCTGGGGCCAACGTCCTGACTTTC. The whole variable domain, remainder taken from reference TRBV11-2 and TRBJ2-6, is EAGVAQSPRYKIIEKRQSVAFWCNPISGHATLYWYQQILGQGPKLLIQFQNNGVVDDSQLPKDRFSAERLKGVDSTLKIQPAKLEDSAVYLCASSLDIGGGAAGANVLTFGAGSRLTVL.